The 21 T cell receptor beta chains presented below share a single source sample, sequenced in a study of spatial heterogeneity in lung cancer. From the 5' RACE reads, TCRdb called clonotypes with MiXCR, one entry per CDR3 protein. The sample has about 23,000 distinct CDR3 sequences; around 4.6% are singletons. Time point meaning: sample taken at primary tumor resection. The sequencing used PBMCs, collected at surgery. These receptors came from a male donor with early-stage non-small cell lung cancer.

This clonotype was seen only a few times. This may arise from a read error, as a much more abundant clone is one base away. The gene calls are TRBV5-6 and TRBJ1-2, with a tentative D call TRBD1 (5 bases). This CDR3 is 16 amino acids long. Germline values: CDR1 SGHDT, CDR2 YYEEEE. This CDR3 reads CVSSLFSRDSNYGYTF. The CDR3 DNA reads TGTGTCAGCAGCTTGTTCTCCCGGGACTCCAACTATGGCTACACCTTC. The entire variable domain, with the rest obtained from reference TRBV5-6 and TRBJ1-2, is as follows: DAGVTQSPTHLIKTRGQQVTLRCSPKSGHDTVSWYQQALGQGPQFIFQYYEEEERQRGNFPDRFSGHQFPNYSSELNVNALLLGDSALYLCVSSLFSRDSNYGYTFGSGTRLTVV.

In this sample, this clonotype turned up many times. V and J are TRBV18 and TRBJ2-3; TRBD1 matches at 7 bases. CDR1 KGHSH and CDR2 LQKENI come from the germline V gene. CDR3 length: 14 amino acids. Unmatched junction bases numbered 3, after V lost 1 base and J lost 5 bases. The CDR3 loop is CASSPQGAEDTQYF. The CDR3 DNA follows: TGTGCCAGCTCACCACAGGGGGCGGAAGATACGCAGTATTTT.

This clonotype came up many times. The gene calls are TRBV5-4 and TRBJ2-3; a possible D gene is TRBD2 (6 bases). The V end lost 0 bases, the J end lost 5 bases, and 10 bases lay between the germline ends. Germline V gene data show CDR1 as SGHNT and CDR2 as YYREEE (reference sequence). The CDR3 totals 14 residues. DNA for the CDR3: TGTGCCAGCAGCTTGGTCGGGAGAATAGATACGCAGTATTTT. Amino acids: CASSLVGRIDTQYF.

This clonotype was counted many times. The chain joins TRBV6-6 to TRBJ2-1, with 10 bases fitting TRBD1. The V segment lost 4 bases and the J segment 6 bases; nucleotides outside the gene matches: 9. This CDR3 is built from 16 residues. Per the germline V gene, CDR1 is MNHNY and CDR2 is SVGAGI (reference sequence). CDR3 region: CASSWVARTGGNEQFF. The CDR3 DNA reads as TGTGCCAGCAGTTGGGTCGCTAGGACAGGGGGCAATGAGCAGTTCTTC.

In this sample, this clonotype turned up many times. This rearrangement joins TRBV14 to TRBJ2-1, with D unresolved. The V gene's germline CDR1 is SGHDN and CDR2 FVKESK. Trimming cost V 3 bases and J 8 bases, with 8 bases left between them. The CDR3 covers 12 residues. The CDR3 protein is CASSHWGHEQFF. The CDR3 DNA reads as TGTGCCAGCAGCCACTGGGGTCATGAGCAGTTCTTC.

Many counts were recorded for this clonotype. V usage is TRBV2 and J usage is TRBJ2-7; D not resolved. CDR1 and CDR2 from the germline V gene are SNHLY and FYNNEI. This CDR3 region has 14 residues. V was pared by 6 bases and J by 2 bases, with 14 bases between. Here the CDR3 reads CASRAQGPTYEQYF. The CDR3 region has the DNA TGTGCCAGCAGGGCCCAAGGACCTACCTACGAGCAGTACTTC.

This clonotype has ten or more counts. CDR3 loop: CASSLRAFGGRTEAFF. CDR3 bases: TGTGCCAGCAGTTTGAGGGCTTTTGGGGGGCGCACTGAAGCTTTCTTT. The chain carries TRBV28 and TRBJ1-1; D perhaps matches TRBD1 (6 bases). Germline lookup yields CDR1 MDHEN and CDR2 SYDVKM. This CDR3 is built from 16 residues. Trimming removed 3 bases at V and 4 bases at J, with 18 bases between.

This clonotype was seen at least ten times. J is TRBJ2-7 and V is TRBV10-2; a possible D gene is TRBD2 (5 bases). CDR1 WSHSY and CDR2 SAAADI come from the germline V gene. V lost 6 bases to trimming and J lost 1 base, with 16 bases between them. There are 15 residues in the CDR3. CDR3 bases: TGCGCCAGCAGCCTCCGGGGTGTCGGATCCTACGAGCAGTACTTC. Translated, it gives CASSLRGVGSYEQYF.

This clonotype showed up many times. The V call is TRBV6-2 or TRBV6-3, the J call TRBJ2-7; perhaps TRBD2 as D (6 bases). Germline lookup yields CDR1 MNHEY and CDR2 SVGEGT. This CDR3 spans 14 amino acids. V was trimmed by 8 bases and J by 4 bases, leaving 18 bases between them. CDR3 sequence reads: CASGQEGSNYEQYF. CDR3 sequence (DNA): TGTGCCAGCGGCCAGGAGGGGAGTAATTACGAGCAGTACTTC.

The table lists this clonotype with many counts. The chain joins TRBV20-1 to TRBJ2-3, with 12 bases fitting TRBD1. CDR3 size: 13 residues. The germline V gene encodes CDR1 DFQATT and CDR2 SNEGSKA (reference sequence). The CDR3 region has the DNA TGCAGCAAGGGACAGGGGGCGCGCGGTACGCAGTATTTT. It is translated as CSKGQGARGTQYF.

This clonotype was found many times. The chain links TRBV6-1 to TRBJ2-7; D perhaps matches TRBD1 (6 bases). There are 13 residues in the CDR3. With 1 base removed from V and 3 bases from J, the gap between germline ends came to 7 bases. Germline loops: CDR1 MNHNS, CDR2 SASEGT. The CDR3 protein is CASSEVRGYEQYF. The CDR3 DNA is TGTGCCAGCAGTGAAGTCAGGGGCTACGAGCAGTACTTC.

This clonotype ranks as medium-sized. The chain has TRBV7-2 and TRBJ1-5, with 8 bases that match TRBD1. CDR1 is SGHTA and CDR2 is FQGNSA in the germline V gene. Trimming at V came to 5 bases and at J to 2 bases, leaving 2 bases not matched to a gene. The CDR3 totals 14 residues. In DNA form, the CDR3 reads TGTGCCAGCAGCACAGGGGGACGCAATCAGCCCCAGCATTTT. This codes for CASSTGGRNQPQHF.

This clonotype was observed many times. The rearrangement links TRBV3-1 to TRBJ2-6; 7 nucleotides match TRBD1. The CDR3 runs to 17 residues. The V and J ends lost 1 base and 0 bases, in that order; junction bases with no gene match: 3. CDR1 and CDR2 from the germline V gene are LGHDT and YNNKEL (reference sequence). CDR3 amino acids: CASSQGDSLSGANVLTF. CDR3 in DNA: TGTGCCAGCAGCCAAGGGGACAGTCTCTCTGGGGCCAACGTCCTGACTTTC.

This clonotype was picked up many times. This chain links TRBV6-2 or TRBV6-3 with TRBJ2-7; TRBD2 aligns across 8 bases. This CDR3 is built from 13 residues. The germline CDR1 and CDR2 sequences are MNHEY and SVGEGT. After removal of 6 bases from V and 6 bases from J, the junction contained 7 bases not matched to a gene. The CDR3 spells CASSWGLVGEQYF. The CDR3 DNA sequence: TGTGCCAGCAGCTGGGGACTAGTGGGCGAGCAGTACTTC.

This clonotype is medium-sized by share. The chain couples TRBV28 to TRBJ2-4; either TRBD1 or TRBD2 may fit D (6 bases each). Looked up from germline, CDR1 is MDHEN and CDR2 is SYDVKM. V shed 3 bases and J shed 0 bases, with 12 bases lying between them. The CDR3 extends over 16 amino acids. Written as DNA, the CDR3 is TGTGCCAGCAGTTTCCCGGGGGCACTAGCCAAAAACATTCAGTACTTC. Encoded protein: CASSFPGALAKNIQYF.

This clonotype appeared many times. J is TRBJ1-1 and V is TRBV11-2, with no clear D. The germline V gene encodes CDR1 SGHAT and CDR2 FQNNGV. V gave up 5 bases and J gave up 1 base, with 11 bases separating them. CDR3 size: 14 residues. This chain's CDR3 is CASSQLGRNTEAFF. DNA of the CDR3: TGTGCCAGCAGCCAACTTGGGAGGAACACTGAAGCTTTCTTT.

This clonotype is medium-sized. The CDR3 loop is CASSADTYGYTF. CDR3 bases: TGCGCCAGCAGCGCGGACACCTATGGCTACACCTTC. The gene calls are TRBV5-1 and TRBJ1-2; possible D gene TRBD1, 5 bases. V gave up 4 bases and J gave up 4 bases, with 8 bases separating them. Germline V CDR1 and CDR2: SGHRS, YFSETQ. This CDR3 comprises 12 residues.

This clonotype came up many times. The V call is TRBV7-9, the J call TRBJ2-1, with a weak D call TRBD2 (5 bases). Between the trimmed V and J ends, which lost 1 base and 9 bases, there was a span of 13 bases. Germline V gene lookup returns CDR1 SEHNR and CDR2 FQNEAQ (reference sequence). This CDR3 is 14 amino acids long. CDR3 in DNA: TGTGCCAGCAGCTTAGTCCGGTCGGGGAGTGAGCAGTTCTTC. Translating gives CASSLVRSGSEQFF. The whole variable domain, filled in from reference TRBV7-9 and TRBJ2-1, reads DTGVSQNPRHKITKRGQNVTFRCDPISEHNRLYWYRQTLGQGPEFLTYFQNEAQLEKSRLLSDRFSAERPKGSFSTLEIQRTEQGDSAMYLCASSLVRSGSEQFFGPGTRLTVL.

This clonotype was observed many times. This chain joins TRBV18 and TRBJ1-1; TRBD1 aligns across 9 bases. Trimming cost V 3 bases and J 1 base; bases outside gene matches: 0. The germline V gene encodes CDR1 KGHSH and CDR2 LQKENI. The CDR3 loop spans 14 amino acids. The CDR3 DNA reads as TGTGCCAGCTCACCGACAGGGGGGAACACTGAAGCTTTCTTT. As protein: CASSPTGGNTEAFF.

This clonotype came up a few times. This chain connects TRBV28 to TRBJ2-2; D gene unclear. The germline V gene has CDR1 MDHEN and CDR2 SYDVKM. The germline V and J ends were trimmed by 4 bases and 9 bases, with 9 bases remaining between them. The CDR3 spans 12 residues. This chain's CDR3 is CASSSLSRELFF. For the CDR3, the DNA is TGTGCCAGCAGTTCCCTGTCTCGGGAGCTGTTTTTT.

This clonotype has ten or more counts. V gene TRBV28 combines with J gene TRBJ2-3; possible D gene TRBD2, 6 bases. The germline V gene has CDR1 MDHEN and CDR2 SYDVKM. The CDR3 covers 14 residues. V gave up 8 bases and J gave up 3 bases, with 15 bases separating them. The CDR3 is CASVPAGGTDTQYF. The CDR3 DNA is TGTGCCAGCGTACCAGCGGGTGGAACAGATACGCAGTATTTT. Complete variable domain (other parts from reference TRBV28 and TRBJ2-3): DVKVTQSSRYLVKRTGEKVFLECVQDMDHENMFWYRQDPGLGLRLIYFSYDVKMKEKGDIPEGYSVSREKKERFSLILESASTNQTSMYLCASVPAGGTDTQYFGPGTRLTVL.